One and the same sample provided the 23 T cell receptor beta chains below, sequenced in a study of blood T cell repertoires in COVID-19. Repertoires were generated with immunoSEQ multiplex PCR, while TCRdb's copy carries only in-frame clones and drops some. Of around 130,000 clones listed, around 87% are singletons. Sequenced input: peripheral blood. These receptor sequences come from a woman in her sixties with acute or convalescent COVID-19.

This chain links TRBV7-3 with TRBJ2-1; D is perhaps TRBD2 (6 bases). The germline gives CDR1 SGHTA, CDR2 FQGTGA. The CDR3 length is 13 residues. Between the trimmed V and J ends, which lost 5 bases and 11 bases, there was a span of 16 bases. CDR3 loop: CASSPSSAGKQFF. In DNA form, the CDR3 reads TGTGCCAGCAGCCCGTCTAGCGCGGGTAAGCAGTTCTTC.

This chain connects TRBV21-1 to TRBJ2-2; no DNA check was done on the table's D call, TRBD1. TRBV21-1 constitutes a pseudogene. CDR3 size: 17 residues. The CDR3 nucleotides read TGTGCCAGCAGCAAAGGGTGGGGACAGACGAACACCGGGGAGCTGTTTTTT. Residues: CASSKGWGQTNTGELFF.

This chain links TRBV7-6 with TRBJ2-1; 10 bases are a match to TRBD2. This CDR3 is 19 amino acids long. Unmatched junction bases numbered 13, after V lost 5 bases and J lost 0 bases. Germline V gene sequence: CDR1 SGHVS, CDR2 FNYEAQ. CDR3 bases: TGTGCCAGCAGCCCTCGCACTAGCGGGATGTCGGGCTCCTACAATGAGCAGTTCTTC. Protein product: CASSPRTSGMSGSYNEQFF. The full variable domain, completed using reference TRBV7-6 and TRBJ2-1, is GAGVSQSPRYKVTKRGQDVALRCDPISGHVSLYWYRQALGQGPEFLTYFNYEAQQDKSGLPNDRFSAERPEGSISTLTIQRTEQRDSAMYRCASSPRTSGMSGSYNEQFFGPGTRLTVL.

CDR3 loop: CASSPSRDFTDTQYF. CDR3 in DNA: TGTGCCAGCAGCCCGTCCCGGGACTTCACAGATACGCAGTATTTT. The chain couples TRBV7-8 to TRBJ2-3, with D tentatively TRBD2 (6 bases). CDR3 length: 15 amino acids. The germline gives CDR1 SGHVS, CDR2 FQNEAQ. The V end was cut by 5 bases, the J end by 2 bases, with 14 bases between.

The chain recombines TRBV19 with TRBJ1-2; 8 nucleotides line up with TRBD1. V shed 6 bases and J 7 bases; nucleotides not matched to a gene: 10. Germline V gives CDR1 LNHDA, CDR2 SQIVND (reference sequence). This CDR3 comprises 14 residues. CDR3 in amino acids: CASRPGQDSFGYTF. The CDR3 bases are TGTGCCAGTAGACCGGGACAGGACTCTTTTGGCTACACCTTC.

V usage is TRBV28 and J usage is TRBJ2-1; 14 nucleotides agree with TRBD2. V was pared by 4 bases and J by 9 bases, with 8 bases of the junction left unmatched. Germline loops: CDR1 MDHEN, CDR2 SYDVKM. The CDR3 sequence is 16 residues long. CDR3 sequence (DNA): TGTGCCAGCAGTTCGACGACTAGCGGGAGGGTGGGTGAGCAGTTCTTC. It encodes CASSSTTSGRVGEQFF. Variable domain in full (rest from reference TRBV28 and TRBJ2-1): DVKVTQSSRYLVKRTGEKVFLECVQDMDHENMFWYRQDPGLGLRLIYFSYDVKMKEKGDIPEGYSVSREKKERFSLILESASTNQTSMYLCASSSTTSGRVGEQFFGPGTRLTVL.

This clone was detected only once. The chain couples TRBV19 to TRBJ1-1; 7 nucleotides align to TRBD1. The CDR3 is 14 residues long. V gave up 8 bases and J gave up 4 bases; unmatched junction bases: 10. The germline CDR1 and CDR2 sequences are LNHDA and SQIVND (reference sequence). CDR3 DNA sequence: TGTGCCAGTCTCCCTGACAGGGTTAGCACTGAAGCTTTCTTT. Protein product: CASLPDRVSTEAFF.

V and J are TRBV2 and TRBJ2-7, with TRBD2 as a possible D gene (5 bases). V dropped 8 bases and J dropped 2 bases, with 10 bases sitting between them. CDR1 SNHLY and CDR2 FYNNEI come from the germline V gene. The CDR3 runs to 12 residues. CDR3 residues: CASGSGPYEQYF. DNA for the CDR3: TGTGCCAGCGGGAGTGGGCCCTACGAGCAGTACTTC.

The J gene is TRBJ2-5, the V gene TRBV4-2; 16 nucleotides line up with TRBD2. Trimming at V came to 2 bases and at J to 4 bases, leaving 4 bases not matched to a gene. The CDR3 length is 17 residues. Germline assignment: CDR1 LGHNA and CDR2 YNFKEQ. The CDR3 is CASSQLGTSGGGETQYF. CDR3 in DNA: TGTGCCAGCAGCCAATTGGGGACTAGCGGGGGGGGAGAGACCCAGTACTTC.

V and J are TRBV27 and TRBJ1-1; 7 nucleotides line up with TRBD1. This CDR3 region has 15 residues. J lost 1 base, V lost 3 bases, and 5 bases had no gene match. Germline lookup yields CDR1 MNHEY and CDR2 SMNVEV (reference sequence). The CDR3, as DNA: TGTGCCAGCAGTTTCAGGGGGTCCAAGAACACTGAAGCTTTCTTT. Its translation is CASSFRGSKNTEAFF.

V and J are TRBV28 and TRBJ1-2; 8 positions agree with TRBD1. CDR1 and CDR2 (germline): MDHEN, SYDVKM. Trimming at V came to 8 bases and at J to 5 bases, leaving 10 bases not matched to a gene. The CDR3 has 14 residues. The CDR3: CASLNGQGPYGYTF. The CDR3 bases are TGTGCCAGCTTGAATGGACAGGGCCCTTATGGCTACACCTTC.

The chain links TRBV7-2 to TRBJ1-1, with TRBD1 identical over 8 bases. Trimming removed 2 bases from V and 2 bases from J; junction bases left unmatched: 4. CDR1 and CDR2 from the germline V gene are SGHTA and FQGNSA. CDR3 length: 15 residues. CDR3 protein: CASSLTGQGNTEAFF. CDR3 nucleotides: TGTGCCAGCAGCTTAACCGGACAGGGCAACACTGAAGCTTTCTTT.

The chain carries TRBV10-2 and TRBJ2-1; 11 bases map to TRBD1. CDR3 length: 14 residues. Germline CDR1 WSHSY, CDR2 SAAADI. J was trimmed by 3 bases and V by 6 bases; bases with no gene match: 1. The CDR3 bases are TGCGCCAGCAGGGGGACAGGGGGCTACAATGAGCAGTTCTTC. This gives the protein CASRGTGGYNEQFF.

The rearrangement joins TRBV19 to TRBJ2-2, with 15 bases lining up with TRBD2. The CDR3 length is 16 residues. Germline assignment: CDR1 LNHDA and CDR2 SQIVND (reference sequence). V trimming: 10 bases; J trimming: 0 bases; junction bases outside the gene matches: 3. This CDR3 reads CATGTSGRTNTGELFF. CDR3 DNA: TGTGCCACAGGGACTAGCGGGAGGACGAACACCGGGGAGCTGTTTTTT.

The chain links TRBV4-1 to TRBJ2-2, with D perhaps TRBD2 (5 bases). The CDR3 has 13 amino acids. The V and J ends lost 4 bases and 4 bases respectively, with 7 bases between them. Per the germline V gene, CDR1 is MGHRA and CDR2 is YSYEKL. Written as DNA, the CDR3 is TGCGCCAGCAGCCCGGGATTCACCGGGGAGCTGTTTTTT. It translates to CASSPGFTGELFF.

CDR3 nucleotides: TGTGCCTGGAGCAAGGGGGCATATCAGCCCCAGCATTTT. Translation gives CAWSKGAYQPQHF. The genes are TRBV30 and TRBJ1-5; TRBD1 aligns across 7 bases. The CDR3 runs to 13 residues. CDR1 is GTSNPN, CDR2 SVGIG, per germline (reference sequence). With 3 bases clipped from V and 5 bases from J, the junction kept 4 bases outside the gene matches.

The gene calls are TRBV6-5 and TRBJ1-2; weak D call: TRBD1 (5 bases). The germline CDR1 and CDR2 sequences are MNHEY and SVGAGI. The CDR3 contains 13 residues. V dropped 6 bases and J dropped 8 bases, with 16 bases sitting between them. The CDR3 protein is CASRSGVGRGYTF. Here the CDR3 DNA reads TGTGCCAGCAGGTCGGGGGTGGGGCGCGGCTACACCTTC.

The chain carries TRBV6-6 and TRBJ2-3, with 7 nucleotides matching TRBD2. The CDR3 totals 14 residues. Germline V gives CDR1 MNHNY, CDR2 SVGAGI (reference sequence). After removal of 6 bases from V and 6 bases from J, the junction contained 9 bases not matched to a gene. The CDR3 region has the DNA TGTGCCAGCAGCCAGCCGACGGGAGGTGATACGCAGTATTTT. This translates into CASSQPTGGDTQYF.

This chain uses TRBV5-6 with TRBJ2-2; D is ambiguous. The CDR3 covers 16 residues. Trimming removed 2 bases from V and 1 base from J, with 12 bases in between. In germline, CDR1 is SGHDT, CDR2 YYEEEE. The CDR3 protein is CASSFSRTVNTGELFF. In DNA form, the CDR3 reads TGTGCCAGCAGCTTCTCGCGCACGGTGAACACCGGGGAGCTGTTTTTT.

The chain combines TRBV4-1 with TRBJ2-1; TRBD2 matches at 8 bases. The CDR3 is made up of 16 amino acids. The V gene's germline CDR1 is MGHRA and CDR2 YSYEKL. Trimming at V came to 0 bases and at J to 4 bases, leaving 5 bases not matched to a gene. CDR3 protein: CASSQDSLAGYNEQFF. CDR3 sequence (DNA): TGCGCCAGCAGCCAAGATTCATTAGCGGGGTACAATGAGCAGTTCTTC.

Written as DNA, the CDR3 is TGTGCCAGCAGTTTGCAATGGGAGCTCCCCGATACGCAGTATTTT. This translates into CASSLQWELPDTQYF. This sequence joins TRBV28 and TRBJ2-3; D is perhaps TRBD2 (5 bases). CDR1 is MDHEN and CDR2 is SYDVKM in the germline V gene. Trimming took 3 bases from V and 6 from J, leaving 16 bases between them. This CDR3 is built from 15 residues.

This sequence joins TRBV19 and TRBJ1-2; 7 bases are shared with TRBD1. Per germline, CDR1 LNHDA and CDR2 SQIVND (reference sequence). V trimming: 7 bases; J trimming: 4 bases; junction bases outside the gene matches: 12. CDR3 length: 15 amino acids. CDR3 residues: CASTPPEGAAYGYTF. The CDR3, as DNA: TGTGCCAGTACTCCCCCCGAGGGGGCCGCCTATGGCTACACCTTC.

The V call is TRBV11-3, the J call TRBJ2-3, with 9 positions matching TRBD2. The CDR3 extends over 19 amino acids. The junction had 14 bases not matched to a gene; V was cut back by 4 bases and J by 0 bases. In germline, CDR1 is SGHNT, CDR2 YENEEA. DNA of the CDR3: TGTGCCAGCAGCTCCCCTGGGGAAGCTAGCGGGACTAGCACAGATACGCAGTATTTT. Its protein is CASSSPGEASGTSTDTQYF.